The present entry profiles one T cell receptor beta chain with its context. The antigen remains unidentified. V dropped 3 bases and J dropped 8 bases, with 20 bases sitting between them. The germline gives CDR1 SGDLS, CDR2 YYNGEE. This CDR3 spans 16 amino acids. The data derive from a study of long-term antiretroviral therapy in people with HIV. Study at large: When the earliest samples were collected, ART was typically delayed until CD4 counts fell.

Study-level points and caveats: Relative to transplant donor controls, diversity remained lower despite increasing after ART.

Version v3.0 of the immunoSEQ assay was performed at survey level. The table came from immunoSEQ multiplex PCR; TCRdb's copy has only in-frame clones and leaves some out. This table holds 14,000 or so clones, roughly 87% found once. The sequence derives from a man aged 40-49 years with HIV. Sequenced here: unsorted PBMCs, sampled 6.2 years after starting antiretroviral therapy. The chain recombines TRBV9 with TRBJ1-4; possible D gene TRBD1, 5 bases. The CDR3 DNA reads TGTGCCAGCAGCGCACAAGAGGGCAGGGTGAGAGAAAAACTGTTTTTT. The encoded protein is CASSAQEGRVREKLFF. The full variable domain, completed using reference TRBV9 and TRBJ1-4, is DSGVTQTPKHLITATGQRVTLRCSPRSGDLSVYWYQQSLDQGLQFLIQYYNGEERAKGNILERFSAQQFPDLHSELNLSSLELGDSALYFCASSAQEGRVREKLFFGSGTQLSVL.